This T cell receptor (beta chain) was documented in a study of yellow fever vaccine responses in identical twins listed by TCRdb under 2018. General notes on the study: In the study, vaccine-responding T cell clones were precisely tracked in identical twins.

A distance of 13 bases separates the germline ends of V and J, which lose 1 base and 4 bases respectively. The germline V gene sets CDR1 to MNHEY and CDR2 to SVGAGI. The cysteine opens and the phenylalanine closes a CDR3 of 15 amino acids. This entry keeps only the CDR3 DNA: 45 bases, framed from base 1. In the case of this clonotype: What this receptor recognizes is not known. The input lacks base qualities; no much larger clone sits a single base away.

Study-wide findings and limitations: According to the authors, in identical twins the way T cells responded to vaccination appeared partly convergent and partly personalized.

Libraries were built with RT-PCR. The sample was run on an Illumina HiSeq 2500. TCRdb reworked the public reads: Q25 trimming with fastp, MiXCR clone assembly, productive beta chains retained. Identical CDR3 proteins give one entry, which carries the most common genes and DNA. This sample gives 3,600 or so distinct CDR3 sequences in total; roughly 86% of them show up just once. The top ten hold roughly 1.7% of the sample. This specimen was T cells from blood (PBMCs), unsorted or a sorted subset (not recorded which), taken before or after yellow fever vaccination (not recorded which). This TCR came from a woman younger than 30 who received the yellow fever vaccine. Donor details come from another sample of the same person, matched by shared clones. The chain employs TRBV6-5 and TRBJ1-2, and possibly TRBD1, on 6 matching bases. CDR3 region: CASSYLSDRSYGYTF. The DNA sequence is as follows: TGTGCCAGCAGTTACTTATCCGACAGGAGCTATGGCTACACCTTC.